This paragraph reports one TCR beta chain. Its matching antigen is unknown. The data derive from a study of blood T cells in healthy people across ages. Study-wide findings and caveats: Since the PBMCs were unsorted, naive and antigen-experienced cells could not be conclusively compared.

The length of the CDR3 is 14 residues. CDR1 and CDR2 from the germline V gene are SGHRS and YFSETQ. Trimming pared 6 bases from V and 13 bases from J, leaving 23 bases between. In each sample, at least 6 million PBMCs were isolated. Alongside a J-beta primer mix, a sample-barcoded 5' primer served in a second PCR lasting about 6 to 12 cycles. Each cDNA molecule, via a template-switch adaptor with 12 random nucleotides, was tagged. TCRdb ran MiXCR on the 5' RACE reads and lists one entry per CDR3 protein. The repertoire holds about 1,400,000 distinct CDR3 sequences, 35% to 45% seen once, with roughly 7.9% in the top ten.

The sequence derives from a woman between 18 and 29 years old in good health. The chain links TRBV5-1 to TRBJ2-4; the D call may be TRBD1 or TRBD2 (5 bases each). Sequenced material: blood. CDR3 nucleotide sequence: TGCGCCAGCATGAGGGGCGATTACTCCTACGGGCAGTACTTC. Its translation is CASMRGDYSYGQYF. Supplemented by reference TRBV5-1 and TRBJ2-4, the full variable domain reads KAGVTQTPRYLIKTRGQQVTLSCSPISGHRSVSWYQQTPGQGLQFLFEYFSETQRNKGNFPGRFSGRQFSNSRSEMNVSTLELGDSALYLCASMRGDYSYGQYFGAGTRLSVL.